The 19 T cell receptor beta chains below were found in one sample sequenced in a study of identical twins. One entry per CDR3 protein, called by TCRdb with MiXCR from the 5' RACE reads. The sample lists just over 450,000 distinct CDR3 sequences, approximately 15% occurring once. These data are also associated with another study on yellow fever vaccine responses in identical twins.

Sample: CD4+ T cells sorted from blood. These receptors were obtained from a woman aged 18-35 years in good health.

This clonotype occurred a few times. The chain links TRBV3-1 to TRBJ1-5, with D possibly being TRBD1 (6 bases). The V gene lost 11 bases and the J gene lost 11 bases, with 19 bases spanning the gap. The CDR3 is made up of 12 amino acids. CDR1 is LGHDT, CDR2 YNNKEL, per germline (reference sequence). DNA for the CDR3: TGTGCCCTTATAGGGGGGGCGAGGTCCCAGCATTTT. Protein sequence: CALIGGARSQHF.

The chain is built from TRBV19 and TRBJ1-1; a weak D match, TRBD1 (5 bases). Looked up from germline, CDR1 is LNHDA and CDR2 is SQIVND (reference sequence). Trimming stripped 6 bases from V and 5 bases from J, with 16 bases between. The CDR3 consists of 14 residues. The CDR3 spells CASRRQGEATEAFF. CDR3 in DNA: TGTGCCAGTAGGCGGCAGGGAGAAGCGACTGAAGCTTTCTTT.

Only one count was recorded for this clonotype. The V and J genes are TRBV11-2 and TRBJ2-7; 12 bases align to TRBD2. The germline CDR1 and CDR2 sequences are SGHAT and FQNNGV. The CDR3 consists of 16 residues. Losses at the gene ends were 0 bases for V and 6 bases for J; bases not matched to a gene: 6. CDR3 region: CASSLDQRLAGVEQYF. CDR3 in DNA: TGTGCCAGCAGCTTAGATCAACGACTAGCGGGAGTCGAGCAGTACTTC. Full variable domain (rest looked up from reference TRBV11-2 and TRBJ2-7): EAGVAQSPRYKIIEKRQSVAFWCNPISGHATLYWYQQILGQGPKLLIQFQNNGVVDDSQLPKDRFSAERLKGVDSTLKIQPAKLEDSAVYLCASSLDQRLAGVEQYFGPGTRLTVT.

The chain couples TRBV6-2 or TRBV6-3 to TRBJ2-7; weak D call: TRBD1 (6 bases). Germline V gene sequence: CDR1 MNHEY, CDR2 SVGEGT. The CDR3 spans 14 residues. Between the trimmed V and J ends, which lost 8 bases and 2 bases, there was a span of 16 bases. CDR3 residues: CASDPGASTYEQYF. CDR3 in DNA: TGTGCCAGCGATCCAGGGGCATCAACCTACGAGCAGTACTTC.

This clonotype has more than one count but fewer than ten. This chain links TRBV2 with TRBJ2-1; no definite D call. The ends were cut back, 8 bases at V and 3 bases at J, with 11 bases in the middle. In germline, CDR1 is SNHLY, CDR2 FYNNEI. The CDR3 totals 13 residues. CDR3 in amino acids: CASSWAGYNEQFF. In DNA, the CDR3 is TGTGCCAGCTCCTGGGCAGGCTACAATGAGCAGTTCTTC.

This chain connects TRBV15 to TRBJ2-3, with 11 bases aligning to TRBD2. This CDR3 has 17 residues. Trimming at V came to 1 base and at J to 5 bases, leaving 8 bases not matched to a gene. Germline loops: CDR1 LNHNV, CDR2 YYDKDF (reference sequence). The CDR3 DNA follows: TGTGCCACCAGCAGAGTTATGACTAGCGGGACTCAAGATACGCAGTATTTT. As protein: CATSRVMTSGTQDTQYF. The entire variable domain, with the rest obtained from reference TRBV15 and TRBJ2-3, is as follows: DAMVIQNPRYQVTQFGKPVTLSCSQTLNHNVMYWYQQKSSQAPKLLFHYYDKDFNNEADTPDNFQSRRPNTSFCFLDIRSPGLGDTAMYLCATSRVMTSGTQDTQYFGPGTRLTVL.

The chain is built from TRBV12-3 or TRBV12-4 and TRBJ1-1, with 7 positions matching TRBD1. This CDR3 comprises 14 residues. The V gene end was trimmed by 2 bases and the J gene end by 4 bases; junction bases not matched to a gene: 4. CDR3 sequence reads: CASSLRGQGTEAFF. CDR3 bases: TGTGCCAGCAGTTTAAGGGGGCAGGGCACTGAAGCTTTCTTT.

The J gene is TRBJ2-3, the V gene TRBV20-1; a possible D gene is TRBD1 (6 bases). V lost 3 bases and J 2 bases, leaving 12 bases between the germline ends. CDR3 size: 14 residues. The germline CDR1 and CDR2 sequences are DFQATT and SNEGSKA (reference sequence). The CDR3 loop is CSASLQGNTDTQYF. The CDR3 region has the DNA TGCAGTGCTAGTTTGCAGGGGAACACAGATACGCAGTATTTT.

This clonotype has only a few counts. This chain links TRBV20-1 with TRBJ2-1; D gene unclear. The CDR3 is made up of 15 amino acids. Germline loops: CDR1 DFQATT, CDR2 SNEGSKA (reference sequence). Trimming removed 0 bases at V and 7 bases at J, with 16 bases between. The CDR3 sequence is CSAREARALPNEQFF. The CDR3 bases are TGCAGTGCTAGAGAAGCCCGCGCCCTCCCGAATGAGCAGTTCTTC.

J is TRBJ2-7 and V is TRBV5-6; 8 nucleotides agree with TRBD1. CDR3 size: 14 residues. V lost 6 bases, J lost 0 bases, and 5 bases stayed unmatched. Per germline, CDR1 SGHDT and CDR2 YYEEEE. This CDR3 reads CASTRTGTSYEQYF. Here the CDR3 DNA reads TGTGCCAGCACAAGGACAGGGACCTCCTACGAGCAGTACTTC.

The chain is built from TRBV11-2 and TRBJ2-5; 16 nucleotides align to TRBD2. Germline V CDR1 and CDR2: SGHAT, FQNNGV. The CDR3 extends over 18 amino acids. With 6 bases clipped from V and 5 bases from J, the junction kept 12 bases outside the gene matches. CDR3 region: CASRDRLGLAGGKETQYF. In nucleotides, the CDR3 is TGTGCCAGCAGAGATCGCTTGGGACTAGCGGGGGGGAAGGAGACCCAGTACTTC.

This chain joins TRBV27 and TRBJ2-3; 7 bases fit TRBD1. V dropped 5 bases and J dropped 9; count of bases not matched to a gene: 5. The germline V gene encodes CDR1 MNHEY and CDR2 SMNVEV (reference sequence). This CDR3 region has 12 residues. CDR3 amino acids: CASSARTGTQYF. In DNA, the CDR3 is TGTGCCAGCAGTGCACGGACAGGAACGCAGTATTTT.

A few counts support this clonotype. The rearrangement uses TRBV18 and TRBJ2-1, with 8 bases that match TRBD1. Losses at the gene ends were 6 bases for V and 7 bases for J; bases not matched to a gene: 5. The CDR3 runs 13 residues. In germline, CDR1 is KGHSH, CDR2 LQKENI. The CDR3 loop is CASSAGGLNEQFF. In DNA, the CDR3 is TGTGCCAGCTCGGCAGGGGGCTTGAATGAGCAGTTCTTC.

The rearrangement links TRBV24-1 to TRBJ2-3; 9 positions agree with TRBD1. The CDR3 has 16 amino acids. The trim removed 3 bases at V and 1 base at J, leaving 4 bases unmatched. Germline CDR1 and CDR2: KGHDR and SFDVKD. CDR3 bases: TGTGCCACCAGTGATCCGGGACAGGGTGGCACAGATACGCAGTATTTT. Its translation is CATSDPGQGGTDTQYF.

This clonotype was counted a few times. This rearrangement joins TRBV14 to TRBJ2-1, with D tentatively TRBD1 (6 bases). The CDR3 is 18 amino acids. V dropped 4 bases and J dropped 5 bases, with 24 bases sitting between them. Germline assignment: CDR1 SGHDN and CDR2 FVKESK. The CDR3 DNA follows: TGTGCCAGCAGCCCAATAACCGCCGGGACACAGATCAACAATGAGCAGTTCTTC. It encodes CASSPITAGTQINNEQFF.

This clonotype was counted between two and nine times. This sequence joins TRBV6-2 or TRBV6-3 and TRBJ2-1; TRBD1 aligns across 7 bases. Germline CDR1 MNHEY, CDR2 SVGEGT. V gave up 6 bases and J gave up 6 bases; unmatched junction bases: 5. This CDR3 region has 13 residues. CDR3 sequence: CASRSTGVNEQFF. The CDR3 DNA follows: TGTGCCAGCAGATCAACAGGGGTCAATGAGCAGTTCTTC.

The rearrangement joins TRBV10-3 to TRBJ1-2; D gene uncertain. Germline V gene data show CDR1 as ENHRY and CDR2 as SYGVKD. Trimming shortened V by 0 bases and J by 1 base, and 6 bases separated the two germline ends. The length of the CDR3 is 14 residues. CDR3 bases: TGTGCCATCAGTGAGTCTTCTTTTAACTATGGCTACACCTTC. The encoded protein is CAISESSFNYGYTF.

This clonotype was seen a handful of times. The chain carries TRBV27 and TRBJ2-1; 7 bases fit TRBD1. V trimming: 2 bases; J trimming: 6 bases; junction bases outside the gene matches: 7. Germline assignment: CDR1 MNHEY and CDR2 SMNVEV (reference sequence). CDR3 size: 15 residues. The CDR3 protein is CASSLPTGVRNEQFF. The DNA of the CDR3 is TGTGCCAGCAGTTTACCCACAGGGGTCCGCAATGAGCAGTTCTTC.

V and J are TRBV6-1 and TRBJ1-2; TRBD1 matches 8 bases. The CDR3 consists of 16 residues. Trimming at V came to 6 bases and at J to 3 bases, leaving 12 bases not matched to a gene. CDR1 MNHNS and CDR2 SASEGT come from the germline V gene. CDR3 bases: TGTGCCAGCAGGAGGACAGGGCCCAAGTGGGACTATGGCTACACCTTC. Its translation is CASRRTGPKWDYGYTF.